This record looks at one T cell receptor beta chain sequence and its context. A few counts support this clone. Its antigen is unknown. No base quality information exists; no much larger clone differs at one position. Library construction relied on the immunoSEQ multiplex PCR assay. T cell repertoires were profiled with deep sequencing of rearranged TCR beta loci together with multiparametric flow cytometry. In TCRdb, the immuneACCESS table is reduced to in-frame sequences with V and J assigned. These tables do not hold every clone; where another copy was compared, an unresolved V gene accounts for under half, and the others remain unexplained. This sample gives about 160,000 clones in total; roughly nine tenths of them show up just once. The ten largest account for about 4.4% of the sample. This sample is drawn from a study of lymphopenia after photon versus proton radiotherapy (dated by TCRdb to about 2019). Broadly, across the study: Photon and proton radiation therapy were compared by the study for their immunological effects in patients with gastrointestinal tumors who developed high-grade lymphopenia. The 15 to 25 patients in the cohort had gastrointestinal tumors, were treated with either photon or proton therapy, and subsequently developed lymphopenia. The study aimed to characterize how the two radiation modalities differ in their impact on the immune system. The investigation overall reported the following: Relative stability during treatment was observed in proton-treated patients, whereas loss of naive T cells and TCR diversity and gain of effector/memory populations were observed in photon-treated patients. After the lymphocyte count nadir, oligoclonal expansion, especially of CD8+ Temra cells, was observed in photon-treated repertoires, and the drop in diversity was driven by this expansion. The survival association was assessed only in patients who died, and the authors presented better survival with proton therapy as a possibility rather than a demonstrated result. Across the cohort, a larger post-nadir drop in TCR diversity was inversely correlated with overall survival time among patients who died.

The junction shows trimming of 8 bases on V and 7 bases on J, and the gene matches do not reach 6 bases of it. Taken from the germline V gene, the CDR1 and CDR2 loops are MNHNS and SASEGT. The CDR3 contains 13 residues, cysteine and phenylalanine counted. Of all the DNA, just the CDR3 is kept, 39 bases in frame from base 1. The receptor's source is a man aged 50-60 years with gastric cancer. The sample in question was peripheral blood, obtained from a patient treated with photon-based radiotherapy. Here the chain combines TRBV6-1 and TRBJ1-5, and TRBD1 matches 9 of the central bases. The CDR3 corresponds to CASQGTGRQPQHF. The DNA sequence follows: TGTGCCAGCCAAGGGACAGGGCGGCAGCCCCAGCATTTT.